This T cell receptor beta chain is from a study of blood T cell repertoires in COVID-19 (TCRdb year 2020). Study-level background: Samples covering the acute and convalescent phases of COVID-19 were provided by collaborators in the United States, Italy and Spain. HLA class I and class II types, where available, came from metadata supplied by the sample provider rather than from assay-based typing. The repertoires were made available in a free public database intended to serve as a resource for research on the immune response to SARS-CoV-2. Nearly every sample came with metadata listing a de-identified subject ID, COVID-19 status, age in years and sex. The samples were drawn from two sources: the first 160 participants of the ongoing ImmuneRACE study, and over 1,000 subjects contributed by 6 global collaborators. Subjects who had been exposed to COVID-19, were actively infected with it, or had recovered from it provided the deeply sampled blood TCRbeta repertoires that made up the dataset. The prospective study material was composed of cDNA or gDNA derived from T cells, B-cell-depleted T cells, or PBMCs. Paper-wide results and their limitations: The quantity of clinical and demographic metadata differed by source and by participant and was supplied without curation.

To note about this clone: This receptor's antigen is unknown. Per-base quality was not reported, and no clone a single base away is much larger than it.

Each collaborating institution followed its own protocols to collect whole blood in K2EDTA tubes. For TCRbeta analysis, collaborators shipped samples in one of three forms: frozen whole blood, isolated PBMCs, or DNA extracted from either of those sample types. TCRbeta CDR3 regions were amplified from genomic DNA by means of the immunoSEQ Assay, a bias-controlled multiplex PCR. Per the original workflow: Nucleated cell counts per sample were estimated from amplification of reference gene primers within the assay. To quantify the absolute abundance of each unique TCRbeta CDR3 rearrangement, sequence reads were collapsed and filtered. For each sample, productive Simpson clonality was calculated as the square root of Simpson's diversity index over productive rearrangements. Imported from immuneACCESS, the table was reduced by TCRdb to in-frame sequences with V and J called. These copies leave out some clones; in studies compared against another copy, an unresolved V gene accounts for under half, and the cause of the remainder is not known. D and trimming come from the DNA, and the V and J calls and clone size come from that table. Recorded for this sample are under 40,000 clones; approximately 88% of them occurred a single time. The top ten constitute less than 7% of the sample.

V loses 3 bases of germline sequence and J loses 2 bases, and the interval between the two ends is 7 bases. Via the germline V gene, CDR1 is MNHNS and CDR2 SASEGT. Including the terminal cysteine and phenylalanine, the CDR3 comprises 13 residues. Of the read, only the CDR3 DNA is kept; its 39 bases are in frame from base 1. Sequenced sample: peripheral blood. The clonotype was recovered from a human donor in a cohort sampled during active COVID-19. The sequence is built from TRBV6-1 and TRBJ1-2; the D gene identity is not certain. The sequence in DNA is TGTGCCAGCAGTGAGGCAGGAAACTATGGCTACACCTTC. Its protein is CASSEAGNYGYTF.